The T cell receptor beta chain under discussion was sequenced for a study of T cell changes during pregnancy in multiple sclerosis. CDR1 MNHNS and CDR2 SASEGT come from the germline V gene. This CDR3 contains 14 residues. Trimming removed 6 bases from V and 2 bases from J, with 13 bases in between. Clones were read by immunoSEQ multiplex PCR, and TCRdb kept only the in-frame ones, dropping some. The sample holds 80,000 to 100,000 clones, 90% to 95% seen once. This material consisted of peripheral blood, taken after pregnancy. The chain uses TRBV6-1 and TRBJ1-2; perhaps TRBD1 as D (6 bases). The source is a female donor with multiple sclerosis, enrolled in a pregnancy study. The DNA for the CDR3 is TGTGCCAGCAGCCCTTCAGGGGCGAACTATGGCTACACCTTC. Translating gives CASSPSGANYGYTF.